One and the same sample provided the 12 T cell receptor beta chains below, sequenced in a study of blood T cell repertoires in COVID-19 (dated by TCRdb to 2019 to 2021). The library was prepared using the immunoSEQ multiplex PCR assay. This immuneACCESS table, as held by TCRdb, lists in-frame sequences with V and J called but not all clones. Of the missing ones, under half trace to an unresolved V gene in checked studies; the others have no known cause. The sample records more than 110,000 clones, approximately 84% of which are singletons. The ten largest clonotypes hold approximately 9.5% of the sample. The sequenced sample was peripheral blood. The receptor set was obtained from an elderly woman in a cohort sampled during active or convalescent COVID-19.

The chain combines TRBV7-2 with TRBJ1-2; D may be TRBD1 (6 bases). Trimming cost V 1 base and J 4 bases, with 13 bases left between them. This CDR3 is built from 15 residues. CDR1 is SGHTA, CDR2 FQGNSA, per germline. CDR3 protein: CASSLVLGTTYGYTF. The CDR3 bases are TGTGCCAGCAGCTTAGTTCTGGGGACAACCTATGGCTACACCTTC.

The J gene is TRBJ2-3, the V gene TRBV7-9, with D perhaps matching TRBD2 (6 bases). V lost 5 bases, J lost 2 bases, and 17 bases lay in between. Germline V lookup: CDR1 SEHNR, CDR2 FQNEAQ (reference sequence). The CDR3 is 16 residues long. The CDR3 loop reads CASSPRVGLHTDTQYF. DNA of the CDR3: TGTGCCAGCAGCCCAAGGGTGGGACTCCACACAGATACGCAGTATTTT.

The genes are TRBV14 and TRBJ2-5, with 15 bases fitting TRBD2. Germline-derived CDR1 and CDR2 are SGHDN and FVKESK. This CDR3 is 15 amino acids long. The V and J ends lost 5 bases and 5 bases, in that order; junction bases with no gene match: 3. The CDR3 protein is CASSWGLAGGETQYF. In nucleotides, the CDR3 is TGTGCCAGCAGCTGGGGACTAGCGGGGGGTGAGACCCAGTACTTC. Combining the CDR3 with reference TRBV14 and TRBJ2-5 gives the whole variable domain EAGVTQFPSHSVIEKGQTVTLRCDPISGHDNLYWYRRVMGKEIKFLLHFVKESKQDESGMPNNRFLAERTGGTYSTLKVQPAELEDSGVYFCASSWGLAGGETQYFGPGTRLLVL.

This sequence joins TRBV28 and TRBJ1-5, with 7 bases identical to TRBD1. Germline V gene lookup returns CDR1 MDHEN and CDR2 SYDVKM. CDR3 length: 13 amino acids. The ends lost 9 bases at V and 1 base at J; junction bases unmatched: 3. The CDR3 sequence is CASRGQSNQPQHF. In nucleotides, the CDR3 is TGTGCCAGTAGGGGGCAGAGCAATCAGCCCCAGCATTTT.

This chain links TRBV12-3 or TRBV12-4 with TRBJ1-3; D is possibly TRBD1 (5 bases). This CDR3 is built from 13 residues. V lost 8 bases to trimming and J lost 0 bases, with 8 bases between them. Here the CDR3 reads CASDSYSGNTIYF. The CDR3 nucleotides read TGTGCCAGCGACAGTTACTCTGGAAACACCATATATTTT.

This rearrangement joins TRBV5-8 to TRBJ2-7, with D possibly matching TRBD1 (6 bases). This CDR3 is built from 15 residues. The germline gives CDR1 SGHTS, CDR2 YDEGEE. Trimming removed 4 bases from V and 4 bases from J, with 18 bases in between. The CDR3 DNA sequence: TGTGCCAGCAGCCAGATGGGGCAGGGGTCGTACGAGCAGTACGTC. Protein: CASSQMGQGSYEQYV.

The genes are TRBV18 and TRBJ1-1; TRBD1 matches 9 bases. The CDR3 sequence is 16 residues long. J was trimmed by 2 bases and V by 1 base; bases with no gene match: 5. Germline-derived CDR1 and CDR2 are KGHSH and LQKENI. The CDR3 here is CASSPLRTGENTEAFF. The CDR3 DNA reads as TGTGCCAGCTCACCACTCCGGACAGGGGAAAACACTGAAGCTTTCTTT.

This chain connects TRBV7-9 to TRBJ2-7; D ambiguous. This CDR3 is 12 amino acids long. CDR1 and CDR2 (germline): SEHNR, FQNEAQ (reference sequence). V was clipped by 1 base and J by 6 bases, with 7 bases between them. In DNA, the CDR3 is TGTGCCAGCAGCTTAGGTCCGGGCGAGCAGTACGTC. This encodes CASSLGPGEQYV.

This sequence joins TRBV2 and TRBJ2-7, with a possible D match to TRBD1 (6 bases). CDR1 SNHLY and CDR2 FYNNEI come from the germline V gene. This CDR3 comprises 15 residues. Between the trimmed V and J ends, which lost 6 bases and 0 bases, there was a span of 15 bases. The chain's CDR3 is CASRSKRDTSYEQYF. The CDR3 coding sequence is TGTGCCAGCAGGTCCAAACGGGACACCTCCTACGAGCAGTACTTC.

In its sample, this clone was seen once. The genes are TRBV6-5 and TRBJ2-1; 8 bases match TRBD1. CDR1 is MNHEY and CDR2 is SVGAGI in the germline V gene. With 0 bases clipped from V and 4 bases from J, the junction kept 5 bases outside the gene matches. The CDR3 is 16 amino acids. The CDR3 spells CASSYSRTGMYNEQFF. CDR3 sequence (DNA): TGTGCCAGCAGTTACTCCAGGACAGGGATGTACAATGAGCAGTTCTTC.

This chain joins TRBV20-1 and TRBJ1-4, with no clear D. This CDR3 comprises 10 residues. The germline V gene has CDR1 DFQATT and CDR2 SNEGSKA (reference sequence). V was shortened by 8 bases and J by 8 bases, with 9 bases between the two germline ends. CDR3 sequence reads: CSIGDEKLFF. The DNA of the CDR3 is TGCAGTATCGGAGACGAAAAACTGTTTTTT.

This clone was counted only a few times. The V gene is TRBV5-6, the J gene TRBJ2-7; TRBD2 matches 8 bases. This CDR3 is built from 14 residues. Trimming removed 0 bases from V and 4 bases from J; junction bases left unmatched: 3. Germline V CDR1 and CDR2: SGHDT, YYEEEE. The CDR3 DNA is TGTGCCAGCAGCTTGGTCGGGGGGGATTACGAGCAGTACGTC. Its translation is CASSLVGGDYEQYV.